What follows is one TCR beta chain and its context. The source of the sample is a study of blood T cell repertoires in COVID-19. Study summary: Donors in the United States, Italy and Spain gave samples during acute or convalescent COVID-19. PBMCs, B-cell-depleted T cells, or T cells were the source of the cDNA or gDNA that made up the material.

While infection was still active, Seattle patients were enrolled and then followed longitudinally. Original handling: Reference gene primers were amplified, and this amplification served to estimate nucleated cell counts. Assay used: immunoSEQ multiplex PCR; TCRdb lists only in-frame clones, some missing. V and J calls and clone size are copied from that table; D and trimming were computed from the DNA. The sample records about 220,000 clones, approximately 85% being singletons. The germline CDR1 and CDR2 sequences are SQVTM and ANQGSEA. After removal of 6 bases from V and 4 bases from J, the junction contained 7 bases not matched to a gene. CDR3 length: 14 residues.

The J gene is TRBJ2-3, the V gene TRBV29-1; 10 positions match TRBD2. Sequencing used peripheral blood. The receptor was isolated from a woman aged 70-85 years with COVID-19, enrolled during active disease. The CDR3 region has the DNA TGCAGCGTACCGCTAGCGGGAGTCGCAGATACGCAGTATTTT. It codes for CSVPLAGVADTQYF.